The rows below give T cell receptor beta chains drawn from one sample of a study of tumor-infiltrating lymphocytes in primary liver carcinoma. TCRdb analysed the multiplex PCR reads with MiXCR anew, one entry per CDR3 protein. The data hold 100,000 or so distinct CDR3 sequences, with approximately 80% observed a single time. The sample was liver tumor tissue from sampling region 3. The source is a man aged 35 to 55 with primary liver carcinoma and hepatitis B virus infection. CDR3s include the opening cysteine and the closing phenylalanine or tryptophan. D genes are given only for firm matches. Where a row states a size, it is once, few, many or the class of an expanded clone; other rows omit it.

>TRBJ2-7|NA|NA|TRBV5-4
TGTGCCAGCAGCGGACATGGCTCCCACGAGCAGTACTTC
CASSGHGSHEQYF
>TRBJ2-1|NA|NA|TRBV29-1
TGCAGCGGGTGGACTCAGAGCTCCTACAATGAGCGGTCCTTC
CSGWTQSSYNERSF
>TRBJ2-1|TRBD1|NA|TRBV5-1
TGCGCCAGCAGCTTAACAGGGGTCAGTGTGCAGTTCTTC
CASSLTGVSVQFF
>TRBJ2-1|NA|NA|TRBV29-1
TGCAGCGTTCATCTGGAGCGTGAGCAGTTCTTC
CSVHLEREQFF
>TRBJ2-1|TRBD2|NA|TRBV5-1
TGCGCCAGCAGCTTGGTTTGTTGGGAGGGATGTCATCTCTACAATGAGCAGTTCTTC
CASSLVCWEGCHLYNEQFF
>TRBJ2-1|TRBD1|once|TRBV11-1
TGTGTCAGCATACTCACAGGGGTTCTGGGCAATGTGCAGTTCTTC
CVSILTGVLGNVQFF
>TRBJ2-1|TRBD1|NA|TRBV5-1
TGCGCCAGCAGCTTAATGCTGGGACAGGGGTACAATGAGCAGCTCTTC
CASSLMLGQGYNEQLF
>TRBJ2-2|NA|NA|TRBV12-3/TRBV12-4
TGTGCCAGCACTGGGGACACCGGGGGGCTGTTTTTT
CASTGDTGGLFF
>TRBJ2-1|NA|NA|TRBV6-5
TGTGCCAGCAGCTTCATCGGGGGACCGGCACATGAGCAGTTCTTC
CASSFIGGPAHEQFF
>TRBJ1-3|NA|NA|TRBV7-9
TGTGCCAGCAGCCCACCCTCCGGGCTGAGTGGAAGCACCATATATTTT
CASSPPSGLSGSTIYF
>TRBJ2-5|TRBD2|NA|TRBV6-2/TRBV6-3
TGTGCCAGCAGTTATGGTTCAGCGGGAGGATGGGGGGAGATCCAGTACTTC
CASSYGSAGGWGEIQYF
>TRBJ2-1|NA|NA|TRBV5-1
TGCTACAGCAGCTTGGTTGCGGAATCCTACAATGAGCAGTTCTTC
CYSSLVAESYNEQFF
>TRBJ2-3|TRBD1|many|TRBV10-3
TGTGCCATCAGTGGGACAGGGGGCCTCACAGATACGCAGTATTTT
CAISGTGGLTDTQYF
>TRBJ1-6|NA|NA|TRBV6-1
TGTGGCATCAGTGAACTCCAGGGAAATAATTCACCTCTCCACTTT
CGISELQGNNSPLHF
>TRBJ1-1|NA|few|TRBV4-3
TGCACCAGCAGCCAAGATACAAAGAACACTGAAGCTTTCTTT
CTSSQDTKNTEAFF
>TRBJ2-4|NA|NA|TRBV11-2
TGTGCCAGCACCACTCCGGCAGTAGCCAAAAAGATTCAGTACTTC
CASTTPAVAKKIQYF
>TRBJ2-7|TRBD2|NA|TRBV14
TGTGCCAACAGCCAAGGGTTGTCTAGCGGGAGATCTAGGAAGGAGCAGTACTTC
CANSQGLSSGRSRKEQYF
>TRBJ2-2|NA|NA|TRBV7-2
TGTGCCAGCAGCTTAAGGGCTTTCACCGGGGAGCTGTTTTTT
CASSLRAFTGELFF
>TRBJ1-2|NA|few|TRBV6-5
TGTGCCAGTAGGGTCGGGATCAACTATGGCTACGCCTTC
CASRVGINYGYAF
>TRBJ2-2|TRBD2|NA|TRBV11-3
TGTGCCGGCAGCCTAGGGCGGATAGCGGGAGGGAACACCTGGGAGCTGTTTTTT
CAGSLGRIAGGNTWELFF
>TRBJ1-5|NA|NA|TRBV29-1
TGCAGCGTTGGCTGGGCGAGGCAGCCCCAGCATTTT
CSVGWARQPQHF
>TRBJ2-4|TRBD2|NA|TRBV11-1
TGTGCCGGCGACTTTCCCGGGACTAGTGGGACCAAAAACATTCAGTACTTC
CAGDFPGTSGTKNIQYF
>TRBJ2-7|NA|few|TRBV29-1
TGCAGCGTTGCGAATGGATGGGGGACGCCCTACGAGCAGTACTTC
CSVANGWGTPYEQYF
>TRBJ2-5|NA|NA|TRBV12-3/TRBV12-4
TGTGTCAGCAGTTTGTTTACTCTAACTGGGGAGACCCAGTACTTC
CVSSLFTLTGETQYF